The 10 T cell receptor beta chains given below trace back to one sample, sequenced in a study of cytomegalovirus exposure and HLA in healthy donors (TCRdb year 2017). Libraries came from the immunoSEQ multiplex PCR assay. For the multiplex PCR, a mixture combining 60 forward primers for TCR Vbeta segments and 13 reverse primers for TCR Jbeta segments was used. TCRdb provides this immuneACCESS table in a form limited to in-frame rearrangements. Some clones are lacking; in checked studies, under half of them reflect an unresolved V gene, and why the rest are absent is not known. This sample comprises roughly 100,000 clones, roughly 69% of them detected only once. The top ten hold over 3.5% of the sample. The sequenced sample consisted of PBMCs. All receptors come from a man aged 30 to 39 in good health and CMV-seropositive.

V and J are TRBV6-5 and TRBJ1-1, with a possible D match to TRBD1 (6 bases). This CDR3 comprises 14 residues. The V end was cut by 5 bases, the J end by 3 bases, with 13 bases between. Germline values: CDR1 MNHEY, CDR2 SVGAGI. CDR3 in amino acids: CASSKQGRDTEAFF. CDR3 nucleotide sequence: TGTGCCAGCAGTAAACAGGGAAGAGACACTGAAGCTTTCTTT.

The V call is TRBV5-6, the J call TRBJ2-7; 8 bases are a match to TRBD1. The CDR3 length is 13 residues. Looked up from germline, CDR1 is SGHDT and CDR2 is YYEEEE. V dropped 1 base and J dropped 7; count of bases not matched to a gene: 4. Here the CDR3 reads CASSLQGAREQYF. The CDR3 DNA reads as TGTGCCAGCAGCTTGCAGGGGGCGAGGGAGCAGTACTTC.

Here the CDR3 DNA reads TGTGCCAGCTCACCACCGGGGACAGGGGGCTTGTACGAGCAGTACTTC. Encoded protein: CASSPPGTGGLYEQYF. The chain couples TRBV18 to TRBJ2-7; 12 nucleotides agree with TRBD1. CDR1 is KGHSH and CDR2 is LQKENI in the germline V gene. There are 16 residues in the CDR3. V was pared by 0 bases and J by 4 bases, with 4 bases of the junction left unmatched. Based on the CDR3 plus reference TRBV18 and TRBJ2-7, the full variable domain is NAGVMQNPRHLVRRRGQEARLRCSPMKGHSHVYWYRQLPEEGLKFMVYLQKENIIDESGMPKERFSAEFPKEGPSILRIQQVVRGDSAAYFCASSPPGTGGLYEQYFGPGTRLTVT.

V and J are TRBV11-3 and TRBJ2-7; 8 bases line up with TRBD1. CDR3 size: 14 residues. Trimming cost V 4 bases and J 3 bases; bases outside gene matches: 5. Germline CDR1 reads SGHNT; CDR2 reads YENEEA. The DNA for the CDR3 is TGTGCCAGCAGCTCCCGGACAGGGTTCTACGAGCAGTACTTC. The encoded protein is CASSSRTGFYEQYF.

This chain joins TRBV5-1 and TRBJ2-1, with 7 positions matching TRBD1. CDR3 length: 14 amino acids. Looked up from germline, CDR1 is SGHRS and CDR2 is YFSETQ. Germline trimming cut 3 bases from V and 4 bases from J; bases unmatched to any gene: 4. Written as DNA, the CDR3 is TGCGCCAGCAGCTCGTGGGGACAGTACAATGAGCAGTTCTTC. Protein product: CASSSWGQYNEQFF.

This chain uses TRBV7-5 with TRBJ1-4; the table's D call of TRBD1 was not tested on the DNA. TRBV7-5 is a listed pseudogene. This CDR3 contains 13 residues. CDR3 in amino acids: CARSLPKTKKLFF. The CDR3 DNA reads TGTGCCAGAAGCTTACCAAAAACAAAAAAACTGTTTTTT.

This clone was seen a few times. The chain has TRBV5-4 and TRBJ2-7; 7 positions agree with TRBD2. Trimming at V came to 4 bases and at J to 0 bases, leaving 10 bases not matched to a gene. From germline, CDR1 is SGHNT and CDR2 YYREEE (reference sequence). The CDR3 consists of 16 residues. The CDR3 DNA reads as TGTGCCAGCAGCATTGGGGGACTACTCTACTCCTACGAGCAGTACTTC. This codes for CASSIGGLLYSYEQYF. The entire variable domain, with the rest obtained from reference TRBV5-4 and TRBJ2-7, is as follows: ETGVTQSPTHLIKTRGQQVTLRCSSQSGHNTVSWYQQALGQGPQFIFQYYREEENGRGNFPPRFSGLQFPNYSSELNVNALELDDSALYLCASSIGGLLYSYEQYFGPGTRLTVT.

V gene TRBV7-9 combines with J gene TRBJ1-2; D ambiguous. The V end lost 1 base, the J end lost 0 bases, and 6 bases lay between the germline ends. The germline CDR1 and CDR2 sequences are SEHNR and FQNEAQ (reference sequence). The CDR3 consists of 14 residues. The CDR3 is CASSLGAANYGYTF. The CDR3 DNA reads as TGTGCCAGCAGCTTAGGGGCAGCTAACTATGGCTACACCTTC. The whole variable domain, remainder taken from reference TRBV7-9 and TRBJ1-2, is DTGVSQNPRHKITKRGQNVTFRCDPISEHNRLYWYRQTLGQGPEFLTYFQNEAQLEKSRLLSDRFSAERPKGSFSTLEIQRTEQGDSAMYLCASSLGAANYGYTFGSGTRLTVV.

The genes are TRBV4-1 and TRBJ2-1, with 7 bases lining up with TRBD2. CDR1 is MGHRA, CDR2 YSYEKL, per germline. Germline trimming cut 4 bases from V and 0 bases from J; bases unmatched to any gene: 6. This CDR3 has 16 residues. DNA of the CDR3: TGCGCCAGCAGCCCTGGGCGGGGGAGCTCCTACAATGAGCAGTTCTTC. It codes for CASSPGRGSSYNEQFF.

This rearrangement joins TRBV6-5 to TRBJ2-2; 7 bases match TRBD1. With V trimmed by 6 bases and J by 4 bases, 2 bases remained unmatched. The CDR3 runs 13 residues. Germline CDR1 and CDR2: MNHEY and SVGAGI. The CDR3: CASSPGGTGELFF. The CDR3, as DNA: TGTGCCAGCAGCCCAGGGGGCACCGGGGAGCTGTTTTTT.